This T cell receptor beta chain was sequenced during a study of molecular identifiers for immune sequencing clone quantification. TCRdb re-analysed the PCR reads in MiXCR, keeping a single row per CDR3 protein. The table has about 35,000 distinct CDR3 sequences, over 15% seen once. Germline V lookup: CDR1 SGHRS, CDR2 YFSETQ. This CDR3 is 14 amino acids long. V was clipped by 0 bases and J by 4 bases, with 9 bases between them. When naive CD8 T cells were sorted, they were gated as CD8+CD4-CCR7+CD45RA+. As to this clonotype: Likely a read error: the CDR3 ends without its conserved phenylalanine or tryptophan.

The sequencing sample was made of naive CD8+ T cells from blood, with Jurkat cell RNA spiked in. Subset given: FACS-sorted CD8+CD4-CCR7+CD45RA+ naive T cells. V usage is TRBV5-1 and J usage is TRBJ2-3; no clear D gene. The receptor was derived from a human donor in good health. Some libraries in this study had Jurkat cell RNA spiked in. CDR3 in DNA: TGCGCCAGCAGCTTGGTATCGGCTGCAGATACGCAGTATCCT. This codes for CASSLVSAADTQYP.